This T cell receptor beta chain emerged from a study of siplizumab effects on memory and regulatory T cells. Assay: immunoSEQ multiplex PCR; the TCRdb copy retains only in-frame clones and omits some. The table lists some 96,000 clones, around 90% of them singletons, with around 0.15% in the top ten. Germline V CDR1 and CDR2: MNHEY, SVGAGI. Deletions cut 6 bases from V and 1 base from J, with 6 bases between. The CDR3 consists of 12 residues. Sequencing was done on a sample of CD4+ T cells sorted from blood. This TCR derives from a human donor in good health. The genes are TRBV6-5 and TRBJ1-1; D gene uncertain. CDR3 sequence (DNA): TGTGCCAGCAGCCCCCGGAACACTGAAGCTTTCTTT. Its translation: CASSPRNTEAFF.